This T cell receptor (beta chain) was sequenced for a study of T cells in Graves' hyperthyroidism and ophthalmopathy. Amplification targeted TCR beta CDR3 regions from RNA transcripts. RT-PCR in the first round (using the HTBI primer set) targeted the TCR CDR3. TCRdb recomputed calls from the multiplex PCR reads with MiXCR, one row per CDR3 protein. This table has about 530,000 distinct CDR3 sequences, 17% appearing once. The germline V gene has CDR1 SGDLS and CDR2 YYNGEE. V lost 1 base and J lost 3, with 8 bases in between. This CDR3 is built from 13 residues. This clonotype has a handful of counts. Clinical Activity Scores of at least 3, NOSPECS grades of at least 4 and durations under 3 months characterized ophthalmopathy patients.

Sequenced sample: blood. The TCR originated in a woman younger than 35 with Graves' ophthalmopathy. This chain links TRBV9 with TRBJ2-7; D unresolved. Written as DNA, the CDR3 is TGTGCCAGCAGCGTACCCTTCCTCTACGAGCAGTACTTC. Residues: CASSVPFLYEQYF.